This passage covers 5 T cell receptor beta chains from one sample sequenced in a study of OX40 agonist ivuxolimab in advanced cancers. Clones were sequenced by immunoSEQ multiplex PCR, and TCRdb holds only the in-frame ones, with some missing. The sample consists of about 79,000 clones, 65% to 85% of them appearing once. The starting material was CD4+ or CD8+ T cells sorted from blood, obtained in a trial of the OX40 agonist ivuxolimab. These receptor sequences come from an adult with an advanced solid tumor such as melanoma, head and neck, liver or kidney cancer.

This chain uses TRBV2 with TRBJ1-2, with TRBD1 identical over 10 bases. The length of the CDR3 is 16 residues. Trimming took 4 bases from V and 1 from J; bases not matched to a gene: 6. CDR1 is SNHLY and CDR2 is FYNNEI in the germline V gene. This CDR3 is CASSGQGAAINYGYTF. CDR3 DNA sequence: TGTGCCAGCAGTGGACAGGGGGCCGCGATTAACTATGGCTACACCTTC.

The chain is built from TRBV5-6 and TRBJ1-6; TRBD1 agrees at 11 bases. The length of the CDR3 is 15 residues. The germline V gene has CDR1 SGHDT and CDR2 YYEEEE. After removal of 4 bases from V and 7 bases from J, the junction contained 4 bases not matched to a gene. Here the CDR3 DNA reads TGTGCCAGCAGCGTTCGGGACAGGGGGAATTCACCCCTCCACTTT. Translated: CASSVRDRGNSPLHF.

The chain carries TRBV5-1 and TRBJ2-5; 7 positions agree with TRBD1. There are 16 residues in the CDR3. Germline CDR1 is SGHRS and CDR2 is YFSETQ. V lost 0 bases, J lost 1 base, and 6 bases stayed unmatched. CDR3 DNA sequence: TGCGCCAGCAGCTTGGGACAGGGCAACCTCCAAGAGACCCAGTACTTC. Its translation: CASSLGQGNLQETQYF.

This clone was found once. CDR3 loop: CASSWQGTYGYTF. CDR3 nucleotides: TGTGCCAGCAGTTGGCAGGGTACTTATGGCTACACCTTC. This chain uses TRBV6-6 with TRBJ1-2, with D perhaps matching TRBD1 (5 bases). Germline V lookup: CDR1 MNHNY, CDR2 SVGAGI (reference sequence). V lost 4 bases to trimming and J lost 5 bases, with 11 bases between them. The CDR3 spans 13 residues.

This clone came up once. The rearrangement links TRBV27 to TRBJ2-7; the D gene is possibly TRBD1 (5 bases). V gave up 4 bases and J gave up 0 bases, with 16 bases separating them. Germline loops: CDR1 MNHEY, CDR2 SMNVEV (reference sequence). This CDR3 has 16 residues. CDR3 sequence: CASSSTPRQSSYEQYF. The CDR3 DNA sequence: TGTGCCAGCAGTTCCACGCCGCGACAGAGCTCCTACGAGCAGTACTTC.